This TCR beta chain was captured in a study of blood T cell repertoires in COVID-19. Study-level background: Spain, Italy and the United States supplied samples that represented acute and convalescent COVID-19. Sample material is recorded as cDNA or gDNA derived from T cells, B-cell-depleted T cells, or PBMCs.

Original analysis: Reference gene primer amplification in the assay estimated nucleated cell counts. Clones were read by immunoSEQ multiplex PCR, and TCRdb kept only the in-frame ones, dropping some. That table gives V, J and clone size, and the DNA gave D and trimming. The data hold 75,000 or so clones, with 88% observed a single time. The material sequenced was peripheral blood. This TCR derives from a man aged 50 to 60 with acute or convalescent COVID-19.

CDR3 nucleotide sequence: TGTGCCAGCAGCCCTAGACAGGGTGCCTACGAGCAGTACTTC. This gives the protein CASSPRQGAYEQYF. The V and J genes are TRBV4-2 and TRBJ2-7; 7 positions match TRBD1. The V gene's germline CDR1 is LGHNA and CDR2 YNFKEQ. The CDR3 is 14 amino acids. The J segment lost 2 bases and the V segment lost 4 bases, leaving 5 bases of the junction unmatched.